Below, one TCR beta chain is given with its context. What it binds is not known. One end of the junction varies from germline; a read error may be responsible. The CDR3 consists of 16 residues. Germline CDR1 reads MNHEY; CDR2 reads SVGEGT. The data originate from a study of tumor and adjacent non-tumor tissue in lung cancer. No cell sorting was done before RNA was extracted from the tissue. TCRbeta libraries were built with three rounds of nested PCR, modified from ARM-PCR. TCRdb re-called the multiplex PCR reads with MiXCR, one entry per CDR3 protein. The table has roughly 150,000 distinct CDR3 sequences, around 67% seen once; the top ten hold 15% to 20%. Overall study findings and caveats: Normal lung showed higher cumulative top 100 clone frequency than tumor. TCR diversity was significantly greater in tumor than normal lung tissue.

The receptor was derived from a man aged 60-69 years with small cell lung cancer. This chain uses TRBV6-2 or TRBV6-3 with TRBJ2-6; D is possibly TRBD2 (7 bases). The sample comprised lung tumor tissue. The CDR3 nucleotides read TGTGCCAGCAGTTATCGGGGGGCTTCTGGGACCAACGTCCTGACTTTC. It specifies CASSYRGASGTNVLTF.